This entry lists 25 T cell receptor beta chains sequenced from one sample in a study of regulatory T cells in long-lasting Graves disease. Indicated time point: newly diagnosed GD, antithyroid drugs for less than 3 months. PBMC RNA was the source of the TCR library. Sequencing libraries for TCR beta were prepared with iRepertoire HTBI primers and Arm-PCR of CDR3 regions. TCRdb re-called the multiplex PCR reads with MiXCR, one entry per CDR3 protein. The data show hundreds of thousands of distinct CDR3 sequences, with roughly 17% seen just once and 25% to 30% held by the top ten. These data were also filed under a second study, of T cells in Graves' hyperthyroidism and ophthalmopathy.

The source material was peripheral blood mononuclear cells (PBMCs), sampled at new diagnosis, from a patient treated with antithyroid drugs. The receptors shown here come from a man aged 35-49 years with Graves disease.

This clonotype turned up a few times. The chain links TRBV5-4 to TRBJ2-5; maybe TRBD2 (7 bases). CDR1 is SGHNT and CDR2 is YYREEE in the germline V gene (reference sequence). V lost 1 base and J 4 bases, leaving 14 bases between the germline ends. This CDR3 has 15 residues. The CDR3 sequence: CASSLIQGGGETQYF. The DNA for the CDR3 is TGTGCCAGCAGCTTGATCCAAGGGGGGGGAGAGACCCAGTACTTC. Filled out from reference TRBV5-4 and TRBJ2-5, the complete variable domain reads ETGVTQSPTHLIKTRGQQVTLRCSSQSGHNTVSWYQQALGQGPQFIFQYYREEENGRGNFPPRFSGLQFPNYSSELNVNALELDDSALYLCASSLIQGGGETQYFGPGTRLLVL.

In this sample, this clonotype turned up many times. The rearrangement uses TRBV28 and TRBJ2-1; D not certain. The V end lost 3 bases, the J end lost 9 bases, and 9 bases lay between the germline ends. The CDR3 is 12 amino acids. From germline, CDR1 is MDHEN and CDR2 SYDVKM. The DNA for the CDR3 is TGTGCCAGCAGTTTGTCCCACACTGAGCAGTTCTTC. The encoded protein is CASSLSHTEQFF.

On this clonotype itself: A read error may explain this, as a much larger clone is one base away. This chain links TRBV12-3 or TRBV12-4 with TRBJ1-1, with D tentatively TRBD1 (6 bases). The CDR3 loop spans 14 amino acids. V lost 3 bases and J 3 bases, leaving 11 bases between the germline ends. CDR3 sequence (DNA): TGTGCCAGCAGTTTTTACAGGGTGGACACTGAAGCTTTCTTT. Its translation: CASSFYRVDTEAFF.

Ten or more counts support this clonotype. The rearrangement joins TRBV6-2 or TRBV6-3 to TRBJ2-3; D is possibly TRBD1 (6 bases). CDR3 size: 15 residues. Germline V CDR1 and CDR2: MNHEY, SVGEGT. V was cut by 4 bases and J by 2 bases, with 13 bases left in between. This chain's CDR3 is CASSSKGDLTDTQYF. The CDR3, as DNA: TGTGCCAGCAGTTCAAAGGGGGACCTCACAGATACGCAGTATTTT.

Only a few counts were recorded for this clonotype. The gene calls are TRBV10-2 and TRBJ2-1; D not certain. V lost 0 bases and J lost 9, with 6 bases in between. The CDR3 contains 12 residues. CDR1 and CDR2 (germline): WSHSY, SAAADI. The CDR3 bases are TGCGCCAGCAGTGAGTCAGTTATTGAGCAGTTCTTC. This gives the protein CASSESVIEQFF.

This clonotype was detected many times. This sequence joins TRBV3-1 and TRBJ2-3, with D unclear. This CDR3 has 13 residues. Germline CDR1 and CDR2: LGHDT and YNNKEL (reference sequence). Between the trimmed V and J ends, which lost 5 bases and 1 base, there was a span of 7 bases. CDR3 nucleotides: TGTGCCAGCAGCACCGGACGCACAGATACGCAGTATTTT. Protein product: CASSTGRTDTQYF.

This clonotype occurred many times. The J gene is TRBJ2-5, the V gene TRBV6-5; D perhaps matches TRBD1 (6 bases). Trimming cost V 3 bases and J 4 bases, with 12 bases left between them. Per germline, CDR1 MNHEY and CDR2 SVGAGI. The CDR3 length is 14 residues. Written as DNA, the CDR3 is TGTGCCAGCAGTTATATAGGGGGAATAGAGACCCAGTACTTC. The encoded protein is CASSYIGGIETQYF.

About this clonotype itself: One junction end does not reproduce the germline sequence, and a read error may be involved. The chain combines TRBV2 with TRBJ2-1; the match to TRBD1 covers 7 bases. The better agreement between TRBJ2-7 and the DNA end casts doubt on the J call. This CDR3 is 13 amino acids long. Germline CDR1 is SNHLY and CDR2 is FYNNEI. In nucleotides, the CDR3 is TGCGCCAGCAGCAAGGGGGCCTACAATGAGCAGTACTTC. Encoded protein: CASSKGAYNEQYF.

J is TRBJ1-1 and V is TRBV10-3, with 7 bases that match TRBD1. V lost 5 bases, J lost 6 bases, and 6 bases stayed unmatched. The CDR3 sequence is 13 residues long. Per germline, CDR1 ENHRY and CDR2 SYGVKD. The CDR3 sequence: CAISLTGESEAFF. In nucleotides, the CDR3 is TGTGCCATCAGTTTAACAGGGGAATCTGAAGCTTTCTTT.

This clonotype was recorded once. Relative to the germline gene, one junction end is altered; a read error may explain this. V gene TRBV7-9 combines with J gene TRBJ2-1; D is possibly TRBD2 (7 bases). Germline-derived CDR1 and CDR2 are SEHNR and FQNEAQ (reference sequence). This CDR3 contains 15 residues. This chain's CDR3 is CVSSLGRGPYNEQFF. The CDR3 DNA reads as TGTGTCAGCAGCTTAGGGCGGGGGCCTTACAATGAGCAGTTCTTC. The full variable domain, completed using reference TRBV7-9 and TRBJ2-1, is DTGVSQNPRHKITKRGQNVTFRCDPISEHNRLYWYRQTLGQGPEFLTYFQNEAQLEKSRLLSDRFSAERPKGSFSTLEIQRTEQGDSAMYLCVSSLGRGPYNEQFFGPGTRLTVL.

Concerning this clonotype itself: The likely explanation is a read error, given a far larger clone one base away. V usage is TRBV2 and J usage is TRBJ2-3; TRBD2 matches 14 bases. The J call could be wrong; TRBJ2-5 is a better fit for the DNA end. Germline lookup yields CDR1 SNHLY and CDR2 FYNNEI. There are 15 residues in the CDR3. Here the CDR3 DNA reads TGTGCCAGCAGTGCGGGGACTAGCGGGGGAGAGAACCAGTACTTC. Translated, it gives CASSAGTSGGENQYF.

This clonotype was seen a few times. This may be a read error, as it is one base from a much larger clone. The chain recombines TRBV2 with TRBJ2-5; tentatively, D is TRBD1 (5 bases). V lost 3 bases to trimming and J lost 3 bases, with 5 bases between them. CDR3 length: 12 amino acids. Germline V gene lookup returns CDR1 SNHLY and CDR2 FYNNEI. The CDR3 reads CASSDREETQYF. The CDR3 DNA reads TGTGCCAGCAGTGACAGGGAAGAGACCCAGTACTTC.

Only a few counts were recorded for this clonotype. The chain couples TRBV2 to TRBJ1-5; 7 nucleotides agree with TRBD1. The CDR3 has 16 amino acids. J lost 0 bases, V lost 5 bases, and 7 bases had no gene match. Germline CDR1 SNHLY, CDR2 FYNNEI. The CDR3 reads CASSNTQGFSNQPQHF. CDR3 coding DNA: TGTGCCAGCAGTAACACACAGGGGTTTAGCAATCAGCCCCAGCATTTT.

With respect to this clonotype: A read error may account for a junction end that differs from germline. The chain links TRBV12-3 or TRBV12-4 to TRBJ1-1; D may be TRBD1 (6 bases). The CDR3 consists of 15 residues. The CDR3 DNA reads as TGTGCCAGCAGTCCTCGTACAGGGAGGAACGCTGAAGCTTTCTTT. Translating it yields CASSPRTGRNAEAFF.

Concerning this clonotype: The junction differs from germline at one of its ends, possibly a read error. The rearrangement uses TRBV4-1 and TRBJ1-4, with 12 bases matching TRBD1. Per germline, CDR1 MGHRA and CDR2 YSYEKL. The CDR3 sequence is 17 residues long. The CDR3 is CASSQPGQGARNEKLFF. CDR3 DNA: TGCGCCAGCAGCCAACCGGGACAGGGGGCGCGGAATGAGAAACTGTTTTTT.

Only a few counts were recorded for this clonotype. This chain connects TRBV5-1 to TRBJ1-4, with 8 bases identical to TRBD1. J was trimmed by 5 bases and V by 3 bases; bases with no gene match: 3. Germline-derived CDR1 and CDR2 are SGHRS and YFSETQ. This CDR3 comprises 14 residues. CDR3 in DNA: TGCGCCAGCAGCTCGACAGGGGCGAATGAAAAACTGTTTTTT. This gives the protein CASSSTGANEKLFF.

Ten or more counts support this clonotype. This chain joins TRBV27 and TRBJ2-3; either TRBD1 or TRBD2 may supply D (7 bases each). Trimming removed 5 bases at V and 8 bases at J, with 20 bases between. Germline values: CDR1 MNHEY, CDR2 SMNVEV (reference sequence). This CDR3 contains 15 residues. The CDR3 bases are TGTGCCAGCAGTCCGCAGACAGGGAGGGGCCTTACGCAGTATTTT. This encodes CASSPQTGRGLTQYF.

In its sample, this clonotype was seen many times. J is TRBJ2-7 and V is TRBV6-5; a possible D gene is TRBD2 (7 bases). This CDR3 has 15 amino acids. Germline lookup yields CDR1 MNHEY and CDR2 SVGAGI. V was pared by 0 bases and J by 5 bases, with 14 bases between. CDR3 region: CASSYSIRGAHEQYF. The CDR3 bases are TGTGCCAGCAGTTACTCGATCCGGGGGGCCCACGAGCAGTACTTC.

This rearrangement joins TRBV7-2 to TRBJ1-1, with 8 bases aligning to TRBD1. V trimming: 5 bases; J trimming: 4 bases; junction bases outside the gene matches: 12. This CDR3 comprises 16 residues. Germline V gene lookup returns CDR1 SGHTA and CDR2 FQGNSA. This CDR3 reads CASSLRRQGLGTEAFF. As DNA, the CDR3 is TGTGCCAGCAGCCTACGTAGACAGGGGTTGGGCACTGAAGCTTTCTTT.

This clonotype was found many times. The chain couples TRBV11-2 to TRBJ2-5, with unresolved D. Germline values: CDR1 SGHAT, CDR2 FQNNGV. This CDR3 region has 15 residues. V was pared by 1 base and J by 0 bases, with 9 bases between. CDR3 residues: CASSLGVGNQETQYF. The CDR3, as DNA: TGTGCCAGCAGCTTAGGTGTTGGGAACCAAGAGACCCAGTACTTC.

The gene calls are TRBV7-9 and TRBJ2-1; 9 bases agree with TRBD2. The CDR3 is made up of 13 amino acids. CDR1 and CDR2 from the germline V gene are SEHNR and FQNEAQ (reference sequence). Trimming at V came to 7 bases and at J to 5 bases, leaving 3 bases not matched to a gene. CDR3 DNA: TGTGCCAGCAAGGGCGGGGGGGACAATGAGCAGTTCTTC. Translated: CASKGGGDNEQFF.

There are a few counts of this clonotype. A much more abundant neighbour one base away suggests this may be a read error. The rearrangement joins TRBV18 to TRBJ2-3, with D perhaps TRBD2 (5 bases). Deletions cut 4 bases from V and 8 bases from J, with 13 bases between. The CDR3 spans 13 residues. Germline V gene data show CDR1 as KGHSH and CDR2 as LQKENI. The CDR3, as DNA: TGTGCCAGCTCACGAAGTAGCGCAGGTACGCAGTATTTT. It encodes CASSRSSAGTQYF. The full variable domain, rest sourced from reference TRBV18 and TRBJ2-3, is NAGVMQNPRHLVRRRGQEARLRCSPMKGHSHVYWYRQLPEEGLKFMVYLQKENIIDESGMPKERFSAEFPKEGPSILRIQQVVRGDSAAYFCASSRSSAGTQYFGPGTRLTVL.

The sample holds many counts of this clonotype. The genes are TRBV28 and TRBJ2-2; unclear D gene. Looked up from germline, CDR1 is MDHEN and CDR2 is SYDVKM. This CDR3 spans 16 amino acids. V was trimmed by 2 bases and J by 0 bases, leaving 10 bases between them. This chain's CDR3 is CASSLARSANTGELFF. The CDR3 nucleotides read TGTGCCAGCAGTTTAGCGCGCAGCGCGAACACCGGGGAGCTGTTTTTT.

The rearrangement uses TRBV11-3 and TRBJ2-7; D gene uncertain. Trimming took 1 base from V and 2 from J, leaving 12 bases between them. Germline CDR1 reads SGHNT; CDR2 reads YENEEA. CDR3 length: 15 residues. The CDR3 sequence is CASSLGPETPYEQYF. For the CDR3, the DNA is TGTGCCAGCAGCTTAGGACCGGAAACTCCCTACGAGCAGTACTTC.

This clonotype was counted ten times or more. The rearrangement joins TRBV19 to TRBJ2-2, with D uncertain. This CDR3 spans 15 amino acids. Germline CDR1 and CDR2: LNHDA and SQIVND (reference sequence). Trimming took off 2 bases at V and 4 bases at J, with 11 bases between the two ends. CDR3 nucleotide sequence: TGTGCCAGTAGTATATTGCAGGACGGCACCGGGGAGCTGTTTTTT. It yields the protein CASSILQDGTGELFF. The complete variable domain, with remaining parts taken from reference TRBV19 and TRBJ2-2, reads DGGITQSPKYLFRKEGQNVTLSCEQNLNHDAMYWYRQDPGQGLRLIYYSQIVNDFQKGDIAEGYSVSREKKESFPLTVTSAQKNPTAFYLCASSILQDGTGELFFGEGSRLTVL.